This record looks at one TCR beta chain sequence and its context. The antigen is unknown. This sample is drawn from a study of a mutant IDH1 vaccine in newly diagnosed glioma. Germline values: CDR1 SGHRS, CDR2 YFSETQ. Germline trimming cut 4 bases from V and 0 bases from J; bases unmatched to any gene: 8. The CDR3 is 16 amino acids. Libraries were prepared by immunoSEQ multiplex PCR; TCRdb keeps only in-frame clonotypes and omits some of them. This sample has tens of thousands of clones, with 88% found just once. Time point here: week 35, safety follow-up. All doses held 300 ug of mutant IDH1 20-mer peptide, with topical imiquimod. Patients in the study were vaccinated eight times, receiving shots in weeks 1, 3, 5, 7, 11, 15, 19 and 23.

The source material was PBMCs, sampled from a glioma patient whose treatment included an IDH1 peptide vaccine. The gene calls are TRBV5-1 and TRBJ1-1; 8 positions agree with TRBD1. The sequence was obtained from a woman aged 40 to 50 with glioma. CDR3 amino acids: CASSRGQGLMNTEAFF. The CDR3 DNA reads as TGCGCCAGCAGCCGCGGACAGGGCTTAATGAACACTGAAGCTTTCTTT.